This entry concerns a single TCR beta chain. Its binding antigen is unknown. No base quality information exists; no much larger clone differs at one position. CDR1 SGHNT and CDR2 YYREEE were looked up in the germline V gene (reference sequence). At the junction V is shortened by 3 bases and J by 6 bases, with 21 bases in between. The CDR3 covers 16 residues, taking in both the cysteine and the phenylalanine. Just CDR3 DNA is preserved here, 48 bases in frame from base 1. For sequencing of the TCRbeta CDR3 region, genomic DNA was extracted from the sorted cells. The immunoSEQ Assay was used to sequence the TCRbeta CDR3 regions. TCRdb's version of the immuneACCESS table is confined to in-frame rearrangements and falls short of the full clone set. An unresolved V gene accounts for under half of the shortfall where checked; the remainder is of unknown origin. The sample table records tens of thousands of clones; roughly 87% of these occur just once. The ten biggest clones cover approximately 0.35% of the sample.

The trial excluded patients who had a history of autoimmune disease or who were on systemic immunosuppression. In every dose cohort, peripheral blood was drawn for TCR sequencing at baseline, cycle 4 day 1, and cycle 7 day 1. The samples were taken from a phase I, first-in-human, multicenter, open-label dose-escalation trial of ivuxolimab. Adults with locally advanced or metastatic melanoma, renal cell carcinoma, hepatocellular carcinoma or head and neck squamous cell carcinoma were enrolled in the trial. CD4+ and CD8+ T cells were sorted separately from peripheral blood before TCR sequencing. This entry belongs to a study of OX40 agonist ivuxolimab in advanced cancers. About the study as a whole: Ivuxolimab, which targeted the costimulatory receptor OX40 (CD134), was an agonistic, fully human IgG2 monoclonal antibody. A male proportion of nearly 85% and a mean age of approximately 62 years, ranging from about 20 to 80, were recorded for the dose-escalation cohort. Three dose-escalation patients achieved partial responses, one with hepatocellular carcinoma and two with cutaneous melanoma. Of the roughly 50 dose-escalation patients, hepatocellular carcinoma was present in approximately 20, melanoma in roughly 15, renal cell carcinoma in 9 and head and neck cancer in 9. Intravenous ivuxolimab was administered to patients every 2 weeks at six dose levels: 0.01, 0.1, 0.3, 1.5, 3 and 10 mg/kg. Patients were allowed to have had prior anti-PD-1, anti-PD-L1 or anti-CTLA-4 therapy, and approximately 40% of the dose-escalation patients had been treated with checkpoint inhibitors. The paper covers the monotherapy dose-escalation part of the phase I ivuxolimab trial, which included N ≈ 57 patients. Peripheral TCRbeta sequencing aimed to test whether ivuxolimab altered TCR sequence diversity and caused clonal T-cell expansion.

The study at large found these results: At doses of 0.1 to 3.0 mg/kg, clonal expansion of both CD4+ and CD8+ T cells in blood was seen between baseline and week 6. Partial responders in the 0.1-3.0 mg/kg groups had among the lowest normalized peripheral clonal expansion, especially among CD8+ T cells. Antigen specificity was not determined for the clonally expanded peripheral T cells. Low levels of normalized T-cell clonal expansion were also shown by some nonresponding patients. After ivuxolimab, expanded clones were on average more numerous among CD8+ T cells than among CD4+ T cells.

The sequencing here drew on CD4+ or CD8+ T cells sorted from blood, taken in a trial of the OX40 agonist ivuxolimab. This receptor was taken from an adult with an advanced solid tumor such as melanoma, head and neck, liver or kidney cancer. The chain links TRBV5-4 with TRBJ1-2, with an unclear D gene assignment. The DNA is TGTGCCAGCAGCTATTCGGATAGAGGTAACGGTCATGGCTACACCTTC. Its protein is CASSYSDRGNGHGYTF.